Listed here is a single T cell receptor beta chain. The sample holds a few counts of this clone. There is no known antigen for this receptor. No base quality values were provided; no much bigger clone lies one nucleotide off. This sample was taken from a study of PD-L1 blockade in urothelial cancer (TCRdb year 2017). With respect to the entire study: Every patient began therapy in 2014 and was given atezolizumab 1,200 mg intravenously every 3 weeks. Durable clinical benefit was achieved by nine patients and was not achieved by 20 patients. An ECOG performance status of 0 or 1 was recorded for the patients, and 0 to 3 prior chemotherapy regimens had been received by the patients. The study, an exploratory multi-omic analysis, examined somatic, immune and clinical correlates of response to PD-L1 blockade with atezolizumab in urothelial cancer. Blood samples were analyzed at 3 weeks after treatment start (second dose) and at 6 weeks after treatment start. Pretreatment tumor samples and matched peripheral blood, collected serially before and after atezolizumab treatment, underwent TCR sequencing. Whole exome sequencing and RNA sequencing of pretreatment tumors were performed alongside TCR sequencing in the same patients. Blood samples gave a median of approximately 150,000 T cells and 80,000 to 95,000 unique TCRs, with a median clonality of around 0.08. About 85% of the roughly 29 patients were identified as males with urothelial cancer of bladder origin, and a prior smoking history was reported by 18 of 29 patients. Pretreatment blood TCR-seq was available for about 27 patients, at least one posttreatment blood collection was obtained for approximately 24 patients, and tumor TCR-seq was available for approximately 24 patients. Durable clinical benefit was defined as progression-free survival longer than 6 months, and TCR features were also tested against progression-free and overall survival.

Sample time point, as interpreted from the label and publication: pretreatment peripheral blood. A cohort of 25 to 30 patients with locally advanced or metastatic urothelial carcinoma, treated at Memorial Sloan Kettering on a trial protocol, was included. Peripheral blood mononuclear cells were collected pretreatment and during treatment, with between 1 and 8 total time points per patient. The Qiagen DNeasy Blood extraction kit was used to purify genomic DNA from total PBMCs and from tumor samples. PBMCs were collected pretreatment and during treatment, and were isolated and stored as previously described. V is reduced by 5 bases and J by 6 bases, leaving a spacing of 9 bases between them. The germline V gene (reference sequence) supplies CDR1 LNHDA and CDR2 SQIVND. Its CDR3 holds 12 amino acids, cysteine through phenylalanine. Only CDR3 DNA remains: 36 bases, in frame from the first base. To estimate absolute template abundance from read counts, synthetic TCR analog templates were spiked into each PCR. The immunoSEQ assay was used to amplify TCRbeta CDR3 regions from genomic DNA with bias-controlled V and J gene primers. Rearranged TCRbeta segments were sequenced at approximately 20X coverage. In the paper's pipeline: Sequencing errors were corrected by clustering, and CDR3s were annotated against IMGT so that V, D and J genes could be assigned. Downstream analyses used only productive TCRbeta rearrangements, leaving out any out-of-frame or stop-codon sequences. Clonality was computed as one minus Shannon entropy normalized by the log of the number of unique productive sequences. Fisher's exact test with Benjamini-Hochberg correction, at a threshold of adjusted p below 0.01, was used to find clones that differed between time points or between blood and tumor. TCRdb stores this immuneACCESS table with in-frame sequences only. Part of the clones is absent; in the studies checked, under half of the shortfall reflects unresolved V genes, and no reason is known for the rest. The DNA gave D and trimming, while V, J and clone size come from that table. The sample data list 60,000 to 65,000 clones, and 81% of these were observed just once. Of the sample, about 2.9% is held by the ten largest clones.

On the study overall, not on this receptor specifically: Because the sample size was small (n of about 30) and many exploratory analyses were performed, the results are intended to be hypothesis-generating. Among patients with durable benefit, tumor-associated TCR clones showed greater expansion in peripheral blood 3 weeks after treatment started (n ≈ 23, p = 0.022). Improved progression-free and overall survival was found to be associated with pretreatment peripheral blood TCR clonality below the median.

Recombination linked TRBV19 to TRBJ2-3, with an unclear D gene assignment. Here the sequenced sample was PBMCs, taken around atezolizumab (anti-PD-L1) treatment. This receptor was obtained from a man in his sixties or seventies with urothelial cancer. The CDR3 amino acid sequence is: CASSLSVDTQYF. The DNA sequence is TGTGCCAGTAGTCTATCCGTGGATACGCAGTATTTT.